This T cell receptor beta chain was obtained from a study of post-analysis software for immune sequencing data. Study-level information: Patients with relapsing-remitting, secondary progressive and progressive-relapsing multiple sclerosis courses were all represented.

A note on this clonotype: What it recognizes is unknown.

Carried by the TCR beta cDNA libraries were unique molecular identifiers. Some 500,000 cDNA molecules were obtained per 1 to 10 million input T cells. Using its own MiXCR run on the PCR reads, TCRdb lists one record per CDR3 protein. The sample consists of around 770,000 distinct CDR3 sequences, 35% to 55% of them appearing once. Whole-study findings and limits: F-measure co-clustering was strong for batch-matched samples. There were roughly five TRBV segments more frequent in patients than controls, and TRBV5-6, TRBV5-1 and TRBV20-1 were among them. For normalized Chao1 diversity, multiple sclerosis patients scored significantly lower than controls did.

With 4 bases removed from V and 3 bases from J, the gap between germline ends came to 15 bases. The CDR3 has 15 amino acids. Germline CDR1 is LGHDT and CDR2 is YNNKEL (reference sequence). The source of this sequence is a girl aged 10 to 17 with multiple sclerosis. The chain links TRBV3-1 to TRBJ1-2; maybe TRBD1 (6 bases). Sample: blood. The CDR3 DNA reads as TGTGCCAGCAGCCCCCGTGGGGGGCAAGACTATGGCTACACCTTC. Its translation is CASSPRGGQDYGYTF.